This T cell receptor beta chain was sequenced for a study of cytomegalovirus exposure and HLA in healthy donors. In germline, CDR1 is SNHLY, CDR2 FYNNEI. The length of the CDR3 is 14 residues. With 8 bases removed from V and 4 bases from J, the gap between germline ends came to 15 bases. It was with 60 Vbeta and 13 Jbeta primers that the PCR ran. Assay used: immunoSEQ multiplex PCR; TCRdb lists only in-frame clones, some missing. The sample lists over 100,000 clones; around 76% were seen once. This chain joins TRBV2 and TRBJ2-1; maybe TRBD1 (7 bases). This TCR was recovered from a male donor in good health and CMV-seronegative. Sequencing used PBMCs. The CDR3 region has the DNA TGTGCCAGCGAAGGGCAGGGGGGTTACAATGAGCAGTTCTTC. This encodes CASEGQGGYNEQFF.